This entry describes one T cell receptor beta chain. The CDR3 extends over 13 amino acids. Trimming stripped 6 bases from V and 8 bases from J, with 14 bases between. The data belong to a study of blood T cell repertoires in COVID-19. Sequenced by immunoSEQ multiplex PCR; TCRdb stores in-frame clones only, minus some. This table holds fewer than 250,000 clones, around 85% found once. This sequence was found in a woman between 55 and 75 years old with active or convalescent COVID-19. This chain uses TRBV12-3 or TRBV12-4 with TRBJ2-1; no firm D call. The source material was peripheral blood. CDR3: CASRLGGNDEQFF. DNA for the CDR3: TGTGCCAGCAGGCTAGGTGGCAATGATGAGCAGTTCTTC.